This T cell receptor beta chain was recovered during a study of monozygotic twins with inflammatory bowel disease. TCRdb re-called the 5' RACE reads and shows each CDR3 protein once, DNA omitted. The table for this sample gives some 210,000 distinct CDR3 sequences. Germline assignment: CDR1 DFQATT and CDR2 SNEGSKA (reference sequence). CDR3 length equals 14 residues. The sample was blood. The receptor comes from a human donor with ulcerative colitis or Crohn's disease, or a healthy co-twin of an affected twin (not recorded which). V is TRBV20-1 and J is TRBJ1-1; TCRdb names TRBD1, which stays unverified in the absence of DNA. CDR3 loop: CSATPDRTNTEAFF.